This T cell receptor beta chain stems from a study of CD4 T cells in relation to SARS-CoV-2 and coronaviruses. On the study more broadly: Convalescent donors were aged about 20 to 72, with median around 37 years.

The table came from immunoSEQ multiplex PCR; TCRdb's copy has only in-frame clones and leaves some out. In the table there are about 37,000 clones, 70% to 90% of which are singletons. Study findings and constraints: Memory recall responses, not primary responses primed in culture, are what the assay detects. Each donor contributed either pre-pandemic or post-infection samples, not both.

As regards this clone: Its antigen is still unknown.

CDR1 and CDR2 (germline): LNHDA, SQIVND (reference sequence). The CDR3 totals 14 residues. V lost 7 bases to trimming and J lost 5 bases; unmatched junction nucleotides: 6. Naive and memory CD4+ T cells came from enriched cryopreserved PBMCs. Sequenced: memory CD4+ T cells from PBMCs. The V call is TRBV19, the J call TRBJ2-2; TRBD2 matches 8 bases. This TCR was sampled from an adult with COVID-19. CDR3 sequence: CASTRGLGTGELFF. Written as DNA, the CDR3 is TGTGCCAGTACCCGGGGACTAGGTACCGGGGAGCTGTTTTTT.